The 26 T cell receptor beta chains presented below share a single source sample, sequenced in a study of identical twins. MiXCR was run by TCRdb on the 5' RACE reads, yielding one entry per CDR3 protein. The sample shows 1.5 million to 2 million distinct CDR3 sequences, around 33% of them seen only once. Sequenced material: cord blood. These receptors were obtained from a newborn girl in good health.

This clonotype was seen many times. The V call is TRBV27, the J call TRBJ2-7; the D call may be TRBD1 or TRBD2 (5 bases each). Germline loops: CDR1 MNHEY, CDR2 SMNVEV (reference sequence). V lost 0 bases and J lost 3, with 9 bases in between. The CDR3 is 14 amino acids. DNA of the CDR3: TGTGCCAGCAGTTTATCGGGACCGAACTACGAGCAGTACTTC. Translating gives CASSLSGPNYEQYF.

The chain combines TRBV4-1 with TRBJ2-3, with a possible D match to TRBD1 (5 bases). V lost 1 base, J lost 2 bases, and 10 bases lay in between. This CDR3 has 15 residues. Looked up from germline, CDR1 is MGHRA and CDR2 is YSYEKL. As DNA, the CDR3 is TGCGCCAGCAGCCAAGTAGGGGTGAACACAGATACGCAGTATTTT. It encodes CASSQVGVNTDTQYF.

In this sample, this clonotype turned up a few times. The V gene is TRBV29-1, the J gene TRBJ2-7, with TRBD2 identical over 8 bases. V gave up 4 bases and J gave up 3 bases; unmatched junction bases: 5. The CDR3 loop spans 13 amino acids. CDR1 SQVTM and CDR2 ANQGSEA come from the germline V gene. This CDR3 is CSVALGTSYEQYF. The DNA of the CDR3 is TGCAGCGTTGCGCTCGGGACTAGCTACGAGCAGTACTTC.

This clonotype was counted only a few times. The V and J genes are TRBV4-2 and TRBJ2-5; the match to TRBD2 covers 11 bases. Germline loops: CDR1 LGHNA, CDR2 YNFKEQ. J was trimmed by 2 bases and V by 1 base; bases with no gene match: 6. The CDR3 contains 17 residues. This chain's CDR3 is CASSQGVTSGAQETQYF. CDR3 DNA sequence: TGTGCCAGCAGCCAAGGTGTGACTAGCGGGGCGCAAGAGACCCAGTACTTC.

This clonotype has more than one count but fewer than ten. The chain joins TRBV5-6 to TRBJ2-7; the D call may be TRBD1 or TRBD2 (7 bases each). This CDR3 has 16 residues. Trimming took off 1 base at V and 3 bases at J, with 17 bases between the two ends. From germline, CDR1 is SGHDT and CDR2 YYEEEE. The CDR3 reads CASSLLWDSGNYEQYF. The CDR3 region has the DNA TGTGCCAGCAGCTTGTTATGGGACAGCGGGAACTACGAGCAGTACTTC.

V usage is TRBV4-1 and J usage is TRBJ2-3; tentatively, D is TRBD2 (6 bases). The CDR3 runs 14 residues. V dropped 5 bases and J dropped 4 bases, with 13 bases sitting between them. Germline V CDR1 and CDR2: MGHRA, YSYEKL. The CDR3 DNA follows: TGCGCCAGCAGCGGGACTGGAGCTTCAGATACGCAGTATTTT. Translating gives CASSGTGASDTQYF.

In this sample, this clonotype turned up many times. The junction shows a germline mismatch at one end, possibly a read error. The CDR3 protein is CASSAGGSYEQYF. CDR3 nucleotides: TGTGCCAGCAGTGCAGGTGGGTCCTACGAGCAGTACTTC. The chain recombines TRBV10-1 with TRBJ2-7; D gene uncertain. Germline CDR1 and CDR2: WNHNN and SYGVQD (reference sequence). CDR3 size: 13 residues.

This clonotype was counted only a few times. Here the CDR3 reads CASSEPSSRRISYEQYF. The DNA for the CDR3 is TGTGCCAGCAGTGAACCGTCGTCTAGGAGGATCTCCTACGAGCAGTACTTC. The chain uses TRBV2 and TRBJ2-7; possibly TRBD2 for D (5 bases). V dropped 2 bases and J dropped 0 bases, with 17 bases sitting between them. CDR3 size: 17 residues. Germline assignment: CDR1 SNHLY and CDR2 FYNNEI.

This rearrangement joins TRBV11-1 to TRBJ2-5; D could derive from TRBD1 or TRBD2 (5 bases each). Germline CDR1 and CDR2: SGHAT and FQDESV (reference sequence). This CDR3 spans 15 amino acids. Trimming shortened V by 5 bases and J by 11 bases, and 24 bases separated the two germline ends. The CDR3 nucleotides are TGTGCCAGCAGCCGGGACGGCCTCTCCTACAATGAGCAGTACTTC. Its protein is CASSRDGLSYNEQYF.

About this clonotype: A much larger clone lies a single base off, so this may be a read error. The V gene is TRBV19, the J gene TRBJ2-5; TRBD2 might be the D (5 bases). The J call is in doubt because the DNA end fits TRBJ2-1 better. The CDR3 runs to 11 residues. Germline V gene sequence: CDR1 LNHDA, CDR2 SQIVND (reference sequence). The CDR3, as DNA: TGTGCCAGTAGTATGGGAGAGACCCAGTTCTTC. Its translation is CASSMGETQFF.

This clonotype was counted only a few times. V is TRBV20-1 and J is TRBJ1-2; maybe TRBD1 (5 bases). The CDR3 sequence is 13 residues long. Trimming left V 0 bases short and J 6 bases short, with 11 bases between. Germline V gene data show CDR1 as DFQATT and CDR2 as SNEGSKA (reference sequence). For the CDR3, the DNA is TGCAGTGCTAGAGAGGGGACGTTAAATGGCTACACCTTC. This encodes CSAREGTLNGYTF.

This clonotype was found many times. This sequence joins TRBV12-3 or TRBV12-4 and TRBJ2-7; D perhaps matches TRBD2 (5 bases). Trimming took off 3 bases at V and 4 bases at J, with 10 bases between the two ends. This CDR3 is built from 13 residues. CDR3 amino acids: CASSFFGGYEQYF. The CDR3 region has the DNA TGTGCCAGCAGTTTCTTCGGCGGGTACGAGCAGTACTTC.

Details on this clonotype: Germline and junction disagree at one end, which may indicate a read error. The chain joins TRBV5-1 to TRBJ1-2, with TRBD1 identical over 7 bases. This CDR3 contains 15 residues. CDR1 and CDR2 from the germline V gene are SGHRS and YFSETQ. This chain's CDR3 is CASSLGQGWDYGCTF. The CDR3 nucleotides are TGCGCCAGCAGCTTGGGACAGGGATGGGACTATGGCTGCACCTTC.

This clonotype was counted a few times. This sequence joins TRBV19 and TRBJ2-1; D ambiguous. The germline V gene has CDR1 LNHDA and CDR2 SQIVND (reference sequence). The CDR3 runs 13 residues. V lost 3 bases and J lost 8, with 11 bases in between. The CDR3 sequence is CASSIRPRDEQFF. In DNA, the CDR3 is TGTGCCAGTAGTATTCGCCCTAGGGATGAGCAGTTCTTC.

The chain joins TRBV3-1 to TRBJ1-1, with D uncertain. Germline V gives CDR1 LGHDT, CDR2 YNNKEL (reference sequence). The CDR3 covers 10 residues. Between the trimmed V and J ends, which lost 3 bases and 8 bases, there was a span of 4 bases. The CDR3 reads CASSQVEAFF. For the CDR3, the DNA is TGTGCCAGCAGCCAGGTAGAAGCTTTCTTT.

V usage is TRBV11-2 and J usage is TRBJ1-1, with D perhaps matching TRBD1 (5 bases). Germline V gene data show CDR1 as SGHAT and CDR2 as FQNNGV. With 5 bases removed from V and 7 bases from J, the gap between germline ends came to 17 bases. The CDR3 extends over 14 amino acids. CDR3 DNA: TGTGCCAGCAGCCCGCCGAGGGACTCCGATGAAGCTTTCTTT. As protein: CASSPPRDSDEAFF.

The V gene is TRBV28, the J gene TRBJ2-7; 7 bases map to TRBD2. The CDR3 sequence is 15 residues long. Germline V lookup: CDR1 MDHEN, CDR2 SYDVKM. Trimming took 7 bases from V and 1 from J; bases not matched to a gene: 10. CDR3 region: CASTIITGRSYEQYF. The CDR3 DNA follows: TGTGCCAGCACCATTATAACCGGGAGGTCCTACGAGCAGTACTTC.

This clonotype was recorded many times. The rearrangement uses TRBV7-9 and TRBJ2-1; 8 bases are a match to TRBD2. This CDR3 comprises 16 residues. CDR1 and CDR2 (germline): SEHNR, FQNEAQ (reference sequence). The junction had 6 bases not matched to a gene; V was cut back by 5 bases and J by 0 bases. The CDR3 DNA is TGTGCCAGCAGCCCCCGGCTAGCGGGCTCCTACAATGAGCAGTTCTTC. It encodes CASSPRLAGSYNEQFF.

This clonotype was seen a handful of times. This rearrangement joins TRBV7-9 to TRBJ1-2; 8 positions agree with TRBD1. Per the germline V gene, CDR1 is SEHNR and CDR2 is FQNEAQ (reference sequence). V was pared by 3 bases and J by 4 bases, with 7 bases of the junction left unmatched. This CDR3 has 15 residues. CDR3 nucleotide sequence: TGTGCCAGCAGCTTGGGACAGGAGGGCCCCTATGGCTACACCTTC. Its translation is CASSLGQEGPYGYTF.

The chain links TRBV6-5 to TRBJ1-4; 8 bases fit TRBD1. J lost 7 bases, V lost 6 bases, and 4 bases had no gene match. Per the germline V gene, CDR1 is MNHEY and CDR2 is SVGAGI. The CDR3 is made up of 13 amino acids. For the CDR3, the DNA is TGTGCCAGCAGACAAGACAGGGGTGAAAAACTGTTTTTT. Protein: CASRQDRGEKLFF.

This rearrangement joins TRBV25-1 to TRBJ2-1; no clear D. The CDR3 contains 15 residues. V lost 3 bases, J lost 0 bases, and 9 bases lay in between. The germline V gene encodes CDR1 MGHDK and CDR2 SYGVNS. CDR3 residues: CASSDGGLSYNEQFF. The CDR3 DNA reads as TGTGCCAGCAGTGATGGCGGCCTCTCCTACAATGAGCAGTTCTTC.

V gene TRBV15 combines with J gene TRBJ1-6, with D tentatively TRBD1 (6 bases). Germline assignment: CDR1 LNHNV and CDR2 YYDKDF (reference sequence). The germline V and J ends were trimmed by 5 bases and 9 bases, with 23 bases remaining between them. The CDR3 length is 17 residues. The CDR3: CATSVNGGAGGISPLHF. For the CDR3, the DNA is TGTGCCACCAGCGTAAACGGGGGGGCCGGGGGGATTTCACCCCTCCACTTT.

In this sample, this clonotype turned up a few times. This chain's CDR3 is CASSKGSSSTDTQYF. In nucleotides, the CDR3 is TGTGCCAGCAGCAAGGGCTCAAGTAGCACAGATACGCAGTATTTT. J is TRBJ2-3 and V is TRBV21-1. TRBV21-1 is flagged as a pseudogene. This CDR3 contains 15 residues.

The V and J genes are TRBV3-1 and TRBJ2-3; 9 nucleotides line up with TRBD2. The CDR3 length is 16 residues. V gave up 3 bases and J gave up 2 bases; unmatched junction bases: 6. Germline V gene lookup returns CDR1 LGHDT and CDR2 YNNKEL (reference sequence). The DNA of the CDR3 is TGTGCCAGCAGCCAGTCGGGACTAGCCTACACAGATACGCAGTATTTT. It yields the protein CASSQSGLAYTDTQYF.

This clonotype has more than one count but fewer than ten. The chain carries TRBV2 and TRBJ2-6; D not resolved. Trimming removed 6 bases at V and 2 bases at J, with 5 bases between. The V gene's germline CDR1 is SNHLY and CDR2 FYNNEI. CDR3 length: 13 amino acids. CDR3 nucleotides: TGTGCCAGCAGCAAAGCTGGGGCCAACGTCCTGACTTTC. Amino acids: CASSKAGANVLTF. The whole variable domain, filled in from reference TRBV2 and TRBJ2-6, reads EPEVTQTPSHQVTQMGQEVILRCVPISNHLYFYWYRQILGQKVEFLVSFYNNEISEKSEIFDDQFSVERPDGSNFTLKIRSTKLEDSAMYFCASSKAGANVLTFGAGSRLTVL.

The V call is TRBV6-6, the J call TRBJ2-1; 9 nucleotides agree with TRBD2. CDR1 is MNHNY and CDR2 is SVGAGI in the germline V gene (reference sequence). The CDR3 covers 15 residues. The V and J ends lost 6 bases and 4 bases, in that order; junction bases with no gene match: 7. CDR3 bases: TGTGCCAGCAGGGACCGCGGGGGGGTTTACAATGAGCAGTTCTTC. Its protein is CASRDRGGVYNEQFF.